The rows below give T cell receptor beta chains drawn from one sample of a study of kidney transplant recipient with SARS-CoV-2 infection. MiXCR, applied by TCRdb to the reads, yields one record per CDR3 protein. The table includes 250,000 or so distinct CDR3 sequences, under 30% detected once. The sample was a blood sample, taken at baseline and on day 111 from a kidney transplant recipient. The origin of the receptors is a male patient in his 30s who had COVID-19 and was a kidney transplant recipient. Some T cells may be transferred from the graft donor. Each CDR3 is given with its conserved first and last residue. The D gene is left open where the match is weak. Expanded clones get a size class; other rows say once, few or many, or leave the size out.

clone_size,j_call,v_call,d_call,cdr3_aa,cdr3_nt
many,TRBJ2-7,TRBV4-1,-,CASSQGFDGISSSREQYF,TGCGCCAGCAGCCAAGGTTTCGACGGTATATCCTCTTCTCGAGAGCAGTACTTC
many,TRBJ1-5,TRBV28,-,CASSFSGIRLRNQPQHF,TGTGCCAGCAGTTTTTCAGGGATACGACTAAGAAATCAGCCCCAGCATTTT
-,TRBJ2-1,TRBV2,-,CASSVPNVDEQFF,TGTGCCAGCAGTGTGCCTAATGTCGATGAGCAGTTCTTC
many,TRBJ2-7,TRBV13,TRBD1,CASSLRGTGAIYEQYF,TGTGCCAGCAGCTTACGCGGGACAGGGGCCATCTACGAGCAGTACTTC
many,TRBJ2-3,TRBV6-5,TRBD2,CASRLAGLSTDTQYF,TGTGCCAGCAGGTTAGCGGGACTTAGCACAGATACGCAGTATTTT
many,TRBJ1-2,TRBV24-1,-,CATSALISTRKTYGYTF,TGTGCCACCAGTGCTTTGATTAGTACCAGAAAGACCTATGGCTACACCTTC
many,TRBJ1-2,TRBV9,-,CASSVAEAPWGYTF,TGTGCCAGCAGCGTAGCTGAAGCTCCGTGGGGCTACACCTTC
many,TRBJ1-1,TRBV3-1,-,CASSVTSPISIRTEAFF,TGTGCCAGCAGCGTAACGAGTCCCATTTCAATTCGCACTGAAGCTTTCTTT
many,TRBJ1-5,TRBV9,-,CASSVAGEYNQPQHF,TGTGCCAGCAGCGTAGCTGGGGAGTACAATCAGCCCCAGCATTTT
many,TRBJ1-2,TRBV7-9,-,CASSMCGYHGKTYGYTF,TGTGCCAGCAGCATGTGTGGATACCATGGAAAGACCTATGGCTACACCTTC
many,TRBJ2-7,TRBV10-3,TRBD1,CAISEQGGDEQYF,TGTGCCATCAGTGAACAGGGGGGTGACGAGCAGTACTTC
few,TRBJ2-3,TRBV24-1,-,CATSDSPPRETTDTQYF,TGTGCCACCAGTGATTCCCCCCCCCGGGAGACCACAGATACGCAGTATTTT
many,TRBJ2-5,TRBV3-1,-,CASSQDLNNRRTQYF,TGTGCCAGCAGCCAAGATCTAAACAACCGAAGGACCCAGTACTTC
many,TRBJ2-3,TRBV11-3,-,CASSSQVGGADTQYF,TGTGCCAGCAGCTCACAGGTCGGCGGTGCAGATACGCAGTATTTT
many,TRBJ1-4,TRBV5-1,TRBD1,CASSLDGRGGEKLFF,TGCGCCAGCAGCTTGGATGGCAGGGGGGGAGAAAAACTGTTTTTT
many,TRBJ1-2,TRBV6-8,-,CASSAALRSRKTYGYTF,TGTGCCAGCAGTGCTGCCCTACGCTCTAGAAAGACCTATGGCTACACCTTC
few,TRBJ2-3,TRBV9,TRBD2,CASSRLADPRADTQYF,TGTGCCAGCAGCAGACTAGCGGATCCCCGAGCAGATACGCAGTATTTT
-,TRBJ1-2,TRBV10-1,-,CASSSAVRSRKTYGYTF,TGCGCCAGCAGTTCAGCTGTAAGATCGCGAAAGACCTATGGCTACACCTTC